The clone carrying this TCR beta chain has a single count. Its target is unknown. In the same sample, other DNA sequences code for this CDR3. CDR3 length: 14 amino acids. With 4 bases removed from V and 5 bases from J, the gap between germline ends came to 14 bases. Germline V gene sequence: CDR1 MNHEY, CDR2 SMNVEV (reference sequence). The sample is drawn from a study of shared clonotypes between healthy human individuals. Overall study: Three plates each covered CD4 naive and memory; CD8 naive two, CD8 memory one. Study findings and constraints: Genetic and exposure-history diversity was limited by the few donors. Apart from blood, nothing was sampled; tissue repertoires likely differ. Researchers found naive subsets generally carried larger estimated richness than memory subsets.

Data came from immunoSEQ multiplex PCR; TCRdb stores just in-frame clones and leaves some out. Found here are under 2,000,000 clones, about 95% of them singletons; the top ten hold around 1.2%. Only CD45RO-negative cells positively selected for CCR7 counted as naive CD8 cells, so terminally differentiated effector memory CD45RA+ cells were excluded. This TCR came from a man between 18 and 35 years old in good health. Specimen: naive CD8+ T cells sorted from blood. The chain has TRBV27 and TRBJ2-5, with TRBD2 as a possible D gene (5 bases). In DNA form, the CDR3 reads TGTGCCAGCAGTTCCCTGGCGGGTGGGGAGACCCAGTACTTC. It specifies CASSSLAGGETQYF.